These 13 T cell receptor beta chains came from one sample sequenced in a study of T cell repertoires in cytomegalovirus infection. In TCRdb, the reads were re-called with MiXCR into one record per CDR3 protein. Of approximately 110,000 distinct CDR3 sequences in the sample, approximately 30% are singletons; the top ten hold 58%. These TCRs' antigens remain unknown. The source was CD8+ T cells from cultured PBMCs, collected from culture after CMV antigen stimulation. These receptors were taken from a human donor in good health (CMV status not recorded). Some clones in this sample may be carry-over from other donors' samples.

The CDR3 DNA sequence: TGTGCCAGCAGTTACTATCGGGATCTAGCCTTCGAGCAGTACTTC. Amino acids: CASSYYRDLAFEQYF. This chain joins TRBV6-2 or TRBV6-3 and TRBJ2-7; a possible D gene is TRBD2 (5 bases). Trimming removed 1 base at V and 6 bases at J, with 16 bases between. This CDR3 spans 15 amino acids. In germline, CDR1 is MNHEY, CDR2 SVGEGT.

This clonotype was detected ten times or more. V and J are TRBV11-3 and TRBJ2-6; D may match TRBD1 or TRBD2 (5 bases each). Trimming took 5 bases from V and 0 from J, leaving 11 bases between them. In germline, CDR1 is SGHNT, CDR2 YENEEA. The CDR3 length is 16 residues. Here the CDR3 DNA reads TGTGCCAGCAGCCCGGGACCGAACTCTGGGGCCAACGTCCTGACTTTC. Translated: CASSPGPNSGANVLTF.

The chain employs TRBV2 and TRBJ1-4, with no clear D. Germline lookup yields CDR1 SNHLY and CDR2 FYNNEI. The CDR3 length is 13 residues. Trimming pared 6 bases from V and 0 bases from J, leaving 5 bases between. The DNA for the CDR3 is TGTGCCAGCAGGCCGTCAACTAATGAAAAACTGTTTTTT. It specifies CASRPSTNEKLFF.

The genes are TRBV10-3 and TRBJ2-7; weak D call: TRBD1 (6 bases). The CDR3 totals 18 residues. V shed 0 bases and J shed 3 bases, with 21 bases lying between them. The germline gives CDR1 ENHRY, CDR2 SYGVKD. This CDR3 reads CAISESTHGDTDLYEQYF. The CDR3 region has the DNA TGTGCCATCAGTGAGTCGACTCACGGGGACACCGATCTCTACGAGCAGTACTTC.

The chain recombines TRBV5-1 with TRBJ2-1; D might be TRBD1 (5 bases). This CDR3 contains 14 residues. The V and J ends lost 4 bases and 4 bases respectively, with 12 bases between them. Germline CDR1 reads SGHRS; CDR2 reads YFSETQ. The CDR3 here is CASSPQGSYNEQFF. The CDR3 DNA is TGCGCCAGCAGCCCCCAGGGCTCTTACAATGAGCAGTTCTTC.

J is TRBJ2-1 and V is TRBV12-3 or TRBV12-4; 9 bases are a match to TRBD2. CDR3 size: 16 residues. After removal of 3 bases from V and 7 bases from J, the junction contained 10 bases not matched to a gene. The CDR3 DNA reads TGTGCCAGCAGTTTTGCTAGCGGGGCTTTAGGGAATGAGCAGTTCTTC. As protein: CASSFASGALGNEQFF.

This clonotype was picked up a small number of times. The gene calls are TRBV6-1 and TRBJ2-7; 7 bases line up with TRBD1. V was clipped by 5 bases and J by 1 base; unmatched bases: 11. This CDR3 spans 16 amino acids. Germline CDR1 and CDR2: MNHNS and SASEGT. As DNA, the CDR3 is TGTGCCAGCAGTTTGGGGACAGTCCAGGATTCCTACGAGCAGTACTTC. Protein product: CASSLGTVQDSYEQYF.

This clonotype was seen a handful of times. J is TRBJ1-2 and V is TRBV20-1, with 7 bases that match TRBD1. The CDR3 spans 14 residues. The germline CDR1 and CDR2 sequences are DFQATT and SNEGSKA (reference sequence). V shed 4 bases, J shed 1 base, and the junction held 6 bases outside the gene matches. CDR3 in amino acids: CSAIWDRVNYGYTF. The CDR3 DNA reads TGCAGTGCTATATGGGACAGAGTTAACTATGGCTACACCTTC.

This sequence joins TRBV29-1 and TRBJ1-1; TRBD1 aligns across 10 bases. This CDR3 has 12 amino acids. Unmatched junction bases numbered 4, after V lost 7 bases and J lost 5 bases. CDR1 is SQVTM and CDR2 is ANQGSEA in the germline V gene. The DNA for the CDR3 is TGCAGCGCTCCGGGACAGGGGACTGAAGCTTTCTTT. Amino acids: CSAPGQGTEAFF. Drawing the rest from reference TRBV29-1 and TRBJ1-1, the complete variable domain is SAVISQKPSRDICQRGTSLTIQCQVDSQVTMMFWYRQQPGQSLTLIATANQGSEATYESGFVIDKFPISRPNLTFSTLTVSNMSPEDSSIYLCSAPGQGTEAFFGQGTRLTVV.

This clonotype came up a few times. The CDR3 bases are TGTGCCAGCAGCTTTCAGACAGGGGCCTACGAGCAGTACTTC. As protein: CASSFQTGAYEQYF. This chain links TRBV7-2 with TRBJ2-7, with 8 nucleotides matching TRBD1. There are 14 residues in the CDR3. CDR1 and CDR2 (germline): SGHTA, FQGNSA. V shed 3 bases, J shed 2 bases, and the junction held 3 bases outside the gene matches.

This clonotype came up a few times. The chain couples TRBV4-1 to TRBJ2-3, with 12 bases that match TRBD2. The J segment lost 2 bases and the V segment lost 2 bases, leaving 2 bases of the junction unmatched. Germline V gene sequence: CDR1 MGHRA, CDR2 YSYEKL. This CDR3 has 16 residues. The CDR3 DNA reads as TGCGCCAGCAGCCAAAGGACTAGCGGGGACACAGATACGCAGTATTTT. This gives the protein CASSQRTSGDTDTQYF.

V gene TRBV6-8 combines with J gene TRBJ1-1; D unresolved. With 0 bases removed from V and 0 bases from J, the gap between germline ends came to 5 bases. Germline V CDR1 and CDR2: MNHGY, SAAAGT. This CDR3 region has 14 residues. The CDR3 reads CASSYSPVNTEAFF. CDR3 DNA: TGTGCCAGCAGTTACTCGCCCGTGAACACTGAAGCTTTCTTT.

This clonotype came up many times. This chain uses TRBV6-6 with TRBJ1-5, with D perhaps matching TRBD1 (6 bases). The germline V gene has CDR1 MNHNY and CDR2 SVGAGI (reference sequence). The CDR3 runs 14 residues. V was pared by 6 bases and J by 3 bases, with 12 bases between. The CDR3 loop reads CASSTGDNNQPQHF. In DNA, the CDR3 is TGTGCCAGCAGCACGGGGGACAACAATCAGCCCCAGCATTTT.